This paragraph covers one T cell receptor (beta chain) sequence. Its target is unknown. CDR3 length: 12 amino acids. Germline CDR1 SGHRS, CDR2 YFSETQ. V lost 4 bases and J lost 5, with 9 bases in between. This entry belongs to a study of CD8 T cells in Susac syndrome. Whole-study findings and limits: Acknowledgment was made by the study that its TCR sequencing and HLA analysis involved a relatively small number of individuals.

An input of 0.5 to 1 ug of RNA was subjected to reverse transcription using random hexamers. Amplification of TCR beta CDR3 by immunoSEQ multiplex PCR spanned 54 Vbeta and 13 Jbeta. TCRdb itself ran the immunoSEQ multiplex PCR reads through MiXCR, one entry per CDR3 protein. The sample comprises about 190,000 distinct CDR3 sequences, roughly 92% of which are singletons, and 0.09% to 0.12% rests with the top ten. The authors carried out high-throughput sequencing of TCR beta. They applied it to CD8+ and CD4+ T cells obtained from blood. TEMRA cells were enriched by FACS, while CD8+ and CD4+ T cells were obtained through a negative isolation that was performed magnetically.

The clonotype comes from a human donor in good health. The chain uses TRBV5-1 and TRBJ2-5; D gene uncertain. What was sequenced was CD4+ T cells from PBMCs. This chain's CDR3 is CASSLGWETQYF. The CDR3 DNA sequence: TGCGCCAGCAGCCTTGGATGGGAGACCCAGTACTTC. The complete variable domain, with remaining parts taken from reference TRBV5-1 and TRBJ2-5, reads KAGVTQTPRYLIKTRGQQVTLSCSPISGHRSVSWYQQTPGQGLQFLFEYFSETQRNKGNFPGRFSGRQFSNSRSEMNVSTLELGDSALYLCASSLGWETQYFGPGTRLLVL.